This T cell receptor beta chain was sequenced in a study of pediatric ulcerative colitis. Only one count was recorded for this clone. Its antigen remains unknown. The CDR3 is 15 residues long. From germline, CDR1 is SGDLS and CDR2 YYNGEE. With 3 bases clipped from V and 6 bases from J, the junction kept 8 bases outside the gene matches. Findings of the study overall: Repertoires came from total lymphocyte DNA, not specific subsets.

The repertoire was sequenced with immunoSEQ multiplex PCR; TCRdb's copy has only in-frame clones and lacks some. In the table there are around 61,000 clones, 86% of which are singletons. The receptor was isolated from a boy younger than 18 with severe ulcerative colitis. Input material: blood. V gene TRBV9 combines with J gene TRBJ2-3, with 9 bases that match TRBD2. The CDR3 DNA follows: TGTGCCAGCAGCGCTAGCGGGACACCCGCCGATACGCAGTATTTT. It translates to CASSASGTPADTQYF. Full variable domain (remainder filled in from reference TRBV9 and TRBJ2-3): DSGVTQTPKHLITATGQRVTLRCSPRSGDLSVYWYQQSLDQGLQFLIQYYNGEERAKGNILERFSAQQFPDLHSELNLSSLELGDSALYFCASSASGTPADTQYFGPGTRLTVL.